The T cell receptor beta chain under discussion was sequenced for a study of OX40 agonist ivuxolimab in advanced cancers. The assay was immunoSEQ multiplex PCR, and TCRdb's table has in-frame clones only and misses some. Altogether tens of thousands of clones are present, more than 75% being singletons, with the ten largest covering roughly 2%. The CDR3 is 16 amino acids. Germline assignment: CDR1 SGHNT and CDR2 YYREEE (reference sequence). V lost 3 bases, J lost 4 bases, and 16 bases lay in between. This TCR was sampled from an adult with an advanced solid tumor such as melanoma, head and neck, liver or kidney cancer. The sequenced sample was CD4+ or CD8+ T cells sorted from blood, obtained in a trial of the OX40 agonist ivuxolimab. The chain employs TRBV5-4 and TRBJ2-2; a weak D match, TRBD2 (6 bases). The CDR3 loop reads CASSSLTRGATGELFF. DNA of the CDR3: TGTGCCAGCAGCTCTCTGACCCGCGGGGCCACCGGGGAGCTGTTTTTT.